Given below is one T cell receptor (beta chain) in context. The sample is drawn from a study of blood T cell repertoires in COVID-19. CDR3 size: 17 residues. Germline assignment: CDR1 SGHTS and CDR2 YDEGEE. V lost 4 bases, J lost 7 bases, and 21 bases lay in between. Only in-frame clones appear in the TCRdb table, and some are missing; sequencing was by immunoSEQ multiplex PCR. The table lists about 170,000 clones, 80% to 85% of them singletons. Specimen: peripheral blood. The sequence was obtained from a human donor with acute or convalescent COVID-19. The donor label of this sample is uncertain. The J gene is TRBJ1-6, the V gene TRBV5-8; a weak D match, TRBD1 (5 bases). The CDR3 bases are TGTGCCAGCAGCCGCGGGGCGGCCTTGGGGAGGAATTCACCCCTCCACTTT. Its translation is CASSRGAALGRNSPLHF.